This T cell receptor (beta chain) was identified during a study of cytomegalovirus exposure and HLA in healthy donors. Study findings and constraints: It was in a later analysis that TCR association rates were seen to vary by HLA locus, highest for DRB1 and lowest for HLA-C. In vitro assays verified that three CMV-associated chains recognized CMV antigens specifically.

On this clone itself: Its antigen is currently unknown.

The germline V and J ends were trimmed by 0 bases and 5 bases, with 8 bases remaining between them. In germline, CDR1 is SGDLS, CDR2 YYNGEE. The CDR3 has 13 residues. The PCR employed 60 Vbeta primers together with 13 Jbeta primers. This table comes from immunoSEQ multiplex PCR, and its TCRdb copy is limited to in-frame clones, with some not included. The sample carries under 150,000 clones, 82% recorded once. Input material: PBMCs. This chain joins TRBV9 and TRBJ2-5; D perhaps matches TRBD1 (6 bases). The receptor was isolated from a male donor in good health and CMV-seronegative. The CDR3 coding sequence is TGTGCCAGCAGCGTAGGGGGGCCGGAGACCCAGTACTTC. Protein product: CASSVGGPETQYF.